The rows below give T cell receptor beta chains drawn from one sample of a study of T-cell memory formation after mild COVID-19. One entry per CDR3 protein results from TCRdb running MiXCR on the 5' RACE reads. This table has tens of thousands of distinct CDR3 sequences, about 16% appearing once. The sequenced material came from PBMCs or a T cell subset sorted from them (not recorded which). These receptors came from a man between 18 and 29 years old who had mild COVID-19 (a few samples of this study predate the infection). Cell type and time point are not known. The CDR3 runs from the conserved cysteine through the conserved F or W. Fields, in order: CDR3 length, clone size, V gene, D gene, CDR3 protein. A D gene is named only where the DNA matches it firmly. For some rows the clone size is stated as once, few or many, or as a class when expanded; others skip it.

CDR3 length: 15; clone size: .; V gene: TRBV19; D gene: .; CDR3 protein: CASSRAGWPGNTIYF
CDR3 length: 18; clone size: .; V gene: TRBV4-2; D gene: TRBD2; CDR3 protein: CASSQALGLAGGANEQFF
CDR3 length: 14; clone size: .; V gene: TRBV12-3/TRBV12-4; D gene: .; CDR3 protein: CASREEGWDQPQHF
CDR3 length: 15; clone size: .; V gene: TRBV4-3; D gene: .; CDR3 protein: CASSQEAAVYYEQYF
CDR3 length: 12; clone size: few; V gene: TRBV7-9; D gene: .; CDR3 protein: CASSWVTGELFF
CDR3 length: 14; clone size: once; V gene: TRBV7-9; D gene: .; CDR3 protein: CASSSTQGSNEQFF
CDR3 length: 14; clone size: few; V gene: TRBV20-1; D gene: TRBD1; CDR3 protein: CSARLDRGNTEAFF
CDR3 length: 16; clone size: .; V gene: TRBV6-5; D gene: TRBD1; CDR3 protein: CASSYSLQGWPGELFF
CDR3 length: 10; clone size: few; V gene: TRBV6-2/TRBV6-3; D gene: .; CDR3 protein: CASSRGDQYF
CDR3 length: 16; clone size: few; V gene: TRBV4-3; D gene: TRBD1; CDR3 protein: CASSQDRGTGGQPQHF
CDR3 length: 16; clone size: .; V gene: TRBV6-6; D gene: .; CDR3 protein: CASSSSRPSYQETQYF
CDR3 length: 14; clone size: once; V gene: TRBV27; D gene: .; CDR3 protein: CASTGGRGGTEAFF
CDR3 length: 15; clone size: .; V gene: TRBV9; D gene: .; CDR3 protein: CASSVKAGVGQPQHF
CDR3 length: 13; clone size: .; V gene: TRBV14; D gene: .; CDR3 protein: CASSQQSGPEAFF